The present T cell receptor (beta chain) was sequenced within a study of T cell responses to AZD1222 COVID-19 vaccine. Study-level information: Second-dose groups at about 4 or about 12 weeks were pooled. Findings of the study overall: In a largely white British group with more females than males, clonal diversity was possibly underestimated. Targeting of unmutated variant regions was reportedly seen in nearly half of spike-specific TCRs.

Sequenced by immunoSEQ multiplex PCR; TCRdb stores in-frame clones only, minus some. This sample has around 160,000 clones, with roughly 94% found just once. Germline-derived CDR1 and CDR2 are GTSNPN and SVGIG (reference sequence). V lost 5 bases, J lost 4 bases, and 20 bases lay in between. CDR3 size: 15 residues. With respect to this clone: Antigen specificity is unknown.

The TCR originated in an adult in good health. This sequence joins TRBV30 and TRBJ1-2; no reliable D call. Sample: peripheral blood, taken on day 0 of AZD1222 vaccination. CDR3 in amino acids: CAWGSGVYLLYGYTF. CDR3 sequence (DNA): TGTGCCTGGGGCTCCGGAGTCTACCTCCTCTATGGCTACACCTTC.